This T cell receptor (beta chain) emerged from a study of cytomegalovirus exposure and HLA in healthy donors. Study-wide background: Early released data had approximately 86 million unique TCRs, all coming from HLA-typed donors.

CDR3 length: 14 residues. The V and J ends lost 7 bases and 3 bases, in that order; junction bases with no gene match: 7. Germline CDR1 LNHDA, CDR2 SQIVND (reference sequence). PCR was performed using 60 Vbeta and 13 Jbeta primers. Libraries were prepared by immunoSEQ multiplex PCR; TCRdb keeps only in-frame clonotypes and omits some of them. Here the sample spans roughly 150,000 clones, around three quarters being singletons. Overall study results and limits: Later on, an analysis showed TCR association rates differing by HLA locus, with DRB1 the most and HLA-C the fewest.

The sample holds a few counts of this clone. Its target is not known. The chain combines TRBV19 with TRBJ2-3; 7 positions agree with TRBD2. The TCR sequence derives from a man aged 35 to 55 in good health and CMV-seropositive. Sequencing used PBMCs. The CDR3 DNA follows: TGTGCCAGTACATCTAGCGGAAGGACAGATACGCAGTATTTT. This translates into CASTSSGRTDTQYF. The complete variable domain, with remaining parts taken from reference TRBV19 and TRBJ2-3, reads DGGITQSPKYLFRKEGQNVTLSCEQNLNHDAMYWYRQDPGQGLRLIYYSQIVNDFQKGDIAEGYSVSREKKESFPLTVTSAQKNPTAFYLCASTSSGRTDTQYFGPGTRLTVL.